These 12 T cell receptor beta chains came from one sample sequenced in a study of T cells in women clearing cervical HPV infection. Profiling relied on immunoSEQ multiplex PCR, and the TCRdb table lists in-frame clones only, not all of them. The sample totals under 45,000 clones; its top ten clones hold approximately 4.8%. The specimen sequenced was blood buffy coat. These receptor sequences come from a woman aged 18 to 69 with a cervical HPV16 infection that either progressed to CIN3+ or cleared (not recorded which).

Notes on this clone: The read terminates 3 residues ahead of where the CDR3 ends, so the germline J gene completes it. The V and J genes are TRBV5-1 and TRBJ1-1, with D possibly TRBD1 on 6 matching bases. The germline gives CDR1 SGHRS, CDR2 YFSETQ. The CDR3 runs to 13 residues. CDR3 loop: CASSSRTGTEAFF. The CDR3 bases that were read are TGCGCCAGCAGCTCTAGAACCGGGACAGAA.

With respect to this clone: The CDR3 is cut off 3 residues early in the read; its end comes from the germline J gene. The genes are TRBV2 and TRBJ2-1, with 7 bases that match TRBD1. CDR1 SNHLY and CDR2 FYNNEI come from the germline V gene. The CDR3 contains 14 residues. Losses at the gene ends were 6 bases for V and 3 bases for J; bases not matched to a gene: 5. CDR3 DNA (partial): TGTGCCAGCAGGAAGACAGGGAACTACAATGAG. Encoded protein: CASRKTGNYNE. The CDR3 as a whole reads CASRKTGNYNEQFF. Based on the CDR3 plus reference TRBV2 and TRBJ2-1, the full variable domain is EPEVTQTPSHQVTQMGQEVILRCVPISNHLYFYWYRQILGQKVEFLVSFYNNEISEKSEIFDDQFSVERPDGSNFTLKIRSTKLEDSAMYFCASRKTGNYNEQFFGPGTRLTVL.

Comment on this clone: Read sequence stops 3 residues before the CDR3 end, and the germline J gene provides the missing end. V gene TRBV7-3 combines with J gene TRBJ2-5; 8 nucleotides agree with TRBD1. V shed 0 bases, J shed 4 bases, and the junction held 10 bases outside the gene matches. Per germline, CDR1 SGHTA and CDR2 FQGTGA. The CDR3 runs to 17 residues. The CDR3 loop reads CASSLTGGQGAGETQYF. The covered CDR3 bases are TGTGCCAGCAGCTTAACGGGCGGACAGGGCGCTGGAGAGACC.

To note about this clone: The sequence runs out 3 residues before the end of the CDR3; the remainder is reconstructed from the germline J gene. This chain links TRBV5-4 with TRBJ1-2; a weak D match, TRBD1 (5 bases). Germline assignment: CDR1 SGHNT and CDR2 YYREEE (reference sequence). V was pared by 4 bases and J by 4 bases, with 17 bases between. The CDR3 has 15 residues. Partial CDR3 DNA: TGTGCCAGCAGCAATCATTCGACAGCTCTCTATGGC. Its translation: CASSNHSTALYG. In full, the CDR3 reads CASSNHSTALYGYTF.

Points on this clone: The read terminates 3 residues ahead of where the CDR3 ends, so the germline J gene completes it. The chain joins TRBV14 to TRBJ1-1, with a possible D match to TRBD1 (5 bases). The CDR3 contains 15 residues. Per germline, CDR1 SGHDN and CDR2 FVKESK. The ends were cut back, 2 bases at V and 1 base at J, with 11 bases in the middle. CDR3 in amino acids: CASSQQGLSNTEAFF. CDR3 bases read: TGTGCCAGCAGCCAACAGGGACTTTCGAACACTGAA.

The part of the CDR3 DNA that was read is TGTGCCAGCAGCCCCCAAGGGGGGGTCGGGGAG. Its protein is CASSPQGGVGE. The entire CDR3 reads CASSPQGGVGELFF. This rearrangement joins TRBV7-3 to TRBJ2-2; D is possibly TRBD2 (7 bases). The CDR3 extends 3 residues past the end of the read, so its final part is completed from the germline J gene. The CDR3 length is 14 residues. V was clipped by 5 bases and J by 7 bases, with 14 bases between them. CDR1 SGHTA and CDR2 FQGTGA come from the germline V gene.

Turning to this clone: The read halts 3 residues ahead of the CDR3 end, with the missing end drawn from the germline J gene. This rearrangement joins TRBV2 to TRBJ2-4, with 10 positions matching TRBD1. The CDR3 is 15 residues long. Germline V gene sequence: CDR1 SNHLY, CDR2 FYNNEI. The trim removed 5 bases at V and 6 bases at J, leaving 7 bases unmatched. The CDR3 protein is CASSPDRGLTNIQYF. The sequenced part of the CDR3 DNA is TGTGCCAGCAGTCCCGACAGGGGGCTAACAAACATT.

Note on this clone: The DNA ends 3 residues before the CDR3 does, and the rest of the CDR3 is filled in from the germline J gene. The rearrangement joins TRBV6-4 to TRBJ2-7, with 11 nucleotides matching TRBD1. Trimming took 7 bases from V and 5 from J; bases not matched to a gene: 7. CDR3 size: 14 residues. Germline assignment: CDR1 MRHNA and CDR2 SNTAGT. The chain's CDR3 is CASTLGTGGHEQYF. The CDR3 DNA, read in part, is TGTGCCAGCACCCTAGGGACAGGGGGTCACGAG.

A word on this clone: Read data end 3 residues before the CDR3 end; the end is taken from the germline J gene. The chain links TRBV7-9 to TRBJ2-2; 7 bases align to TRBD1. V lost 4 bases and J lost 3; bases outside the gene matches: 5. In germline, CDR1 is SEHNR, CDR2 FQNEAQ (reference sequence). CDR3 length equals 15 residues. The CDR3 loop reads CASSSGQRDTGELFF. The sequenced part of the CDR3 DNA is TGTGCCAGCAGCTCGGGACAGAGGGACACCGGGGAG.

Remarks on this clone: The sequenced fragment ends 3 residues before the CDR3 boundary, so the rest is inferred from the germline J gene. The J gene is TRBJ1-2, the V gene TRBV18; perhaps TRBD1 as D (6 bases). The CDR3 is 15 amino acids. Per germline, CDR1 KGHSH and CDR2 LQKENI. The V gene lost 2 bases and the J gene lost 6 bases, with 16 bases spanning the gap. The CDR3 loop is CASSPGGRVVNGYTF. The CDR3 DNA, read in part, is TGTGCCAGCTCACCAGGGGGCAGGGTTGTTAATGGC. The full variable domain, completed using reference TRBV18 and TRBJ1-2, is NAGVMQNPRHLVRRRGQEARLRCSPMKGHSHVYWYRQLPEEGLKFMVYLQKENIIDESGMPKERFSAEFPKEGPSILRIQQVVRGDSAAYFCASSPGGRVVNGYTFGSGTRLTVV.

Note on this clone: Read coverage stops 3 residues before the CDR3 terminus; the germline J gene supplies the remainder. The chain combines TRBV20-1 with TRBJ2-7; 7 positions match TRBD1. This CDR3 region has 17 residues. V was pared by 1 base and J by 0 bases, with 12 bases of the junction left unmatched. CDR1 is DFQATT and CDR2 is SNEGSKA in the germline V gene (reference sequence). CDR3 loop: CSARGQPGTASSYEQYF. CDR3 DNA, as far as it was read: TGCAGTGCTAGAGGACAACCCGGGACAGCCAGCTCCTACGAG.

Remarks on this clone: The read halts 3 residues ahead of the CDR3 end, with the missing end drawn from the germline J gene. The chain joins TRBV19 to TRBJ2-3; 12 nucleotides align to TRBD2. CDR1 and CDR2 (germline): LNHDA, SQIVND (reference sequence). V lost 5 bases, J lost 4 bases, and 10 bases stayed unmatched. The CDR3 has 17 residues. The CDR3 bases that were read are TGTGCCAGTAGTCCAAGGACTAGCGGGGCGGGTCCAGATACG. Its protein product is CASSPRTSGAGPDT. The complete CDR3 protein is CASSPRTSGAGPDTQYF.